Given below is one T cell receptor (beta chain) in context. This entry is derived from a study of T cell changes during pregnancy in multiple sclerosis. With 7 bases removed from V and 0 bases from J, the gap between germline ends came to 10 bases. The length of the CDR3 is 13 residues. The table came from immunoSEQ multiplex PCR; TCRdb's copy has only in-frame clones and leaves some out. The sample holds tens of thousands of clones, roughly nine tenths seen once. The material was CD4+ T cells from peripheral blood mononuclear cells, obtained in the second trimester of pregnancy. The receptor's source is a female donor with multiple sclerosis, enrolled in a pregnancy study. The chain couples TRBV23-1 to TRBJ2-7, with D unresolved. TRBV23-1 is flagged as an ORF with uncertain function. CDR3: CASNSFYSYEQYF. In nucleotides, the CDR3 is TGCGCCAGCAATAGCTTTTACTCCTACGAGCAGTACTTC.